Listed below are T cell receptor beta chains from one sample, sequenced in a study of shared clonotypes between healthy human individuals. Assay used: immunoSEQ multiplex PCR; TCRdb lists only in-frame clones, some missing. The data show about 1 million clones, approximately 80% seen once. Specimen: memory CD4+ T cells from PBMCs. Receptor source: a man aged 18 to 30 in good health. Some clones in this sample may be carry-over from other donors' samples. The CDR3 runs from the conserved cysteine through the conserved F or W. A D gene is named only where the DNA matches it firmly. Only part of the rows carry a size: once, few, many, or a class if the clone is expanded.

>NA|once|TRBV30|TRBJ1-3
CAWSGDSINTIYF
TGTGCCTGGAGTGGAGACAGTATAAACACCATATATTTT
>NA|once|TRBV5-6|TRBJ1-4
CASSFGVQNEKLFF
TGTGCCAGCAGCTTCGGGGTTCAAAATGAAAAACTGTTTTTT
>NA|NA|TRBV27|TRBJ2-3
CASSLRAATTDTQYF
TGTGCCAGCAGTTTACGGGCAGCAACCACAGATACGCAGTATTTT
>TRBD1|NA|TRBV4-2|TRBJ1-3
CASSPSGQGRFTGNTIYF
TGTGCCAGCAGCCCCTCCGGACAGGGTCGTTTTACTGGAAACACCATATATTTT
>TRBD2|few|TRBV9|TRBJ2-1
CASNPRGDAYNEQFF
TGTGCCAGCAACCCTCGGGGGGACGCCTACAATGAGCAGTTCTTC
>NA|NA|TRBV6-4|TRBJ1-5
CASSTDRNQPQHF
TGTGCCAGCAGCACGGACCGTAATCAGCCCCAGCATTTT
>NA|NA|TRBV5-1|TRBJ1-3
CASSPSPGVGNTIYF
TGCGCCAGCAGCCCGTCACCTGGGGTTGGAAACACCATATATTTT
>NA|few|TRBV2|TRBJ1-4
CASSEGRITEKLFF
TGTGCCAGCAGTGAGGGTCGGATAACTGAAAAACTGTTTTTT
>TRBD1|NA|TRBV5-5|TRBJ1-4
CASSLLRAGGHEKLFF
TGTGCCAGCAGCTTGTTGCGCGCAGGGGGCCATGAAAAACTGTTTTTT
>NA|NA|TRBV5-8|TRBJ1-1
CASSFSFSLEAFF
TGTGCCAGCAGCTTCAGTTTTAGCCTTGAAGCTTTCTTT
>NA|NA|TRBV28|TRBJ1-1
CASSSSTGGYNTEAFF
NA
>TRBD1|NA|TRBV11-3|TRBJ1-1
CASSAGTEEAFF
TGTGCCAGCAGCGCCGGGACAGAAGAAGCTTTCTTT
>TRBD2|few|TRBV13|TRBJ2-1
CASSLTSGSYNEQFF
TGTGCCAGCAGCTTAACTAGCGGGAGCTACAATGAGCAGTTCTTC
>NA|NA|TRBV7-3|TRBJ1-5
CASSPTGGNQPQHF
TGTGCCAGCAGCCCCACAGGCGGCAATCAGCCCCAGCATTTT
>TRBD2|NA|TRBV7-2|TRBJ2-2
CASSAGLARGGELFF
TGTGCCAGCAGCGCAGGACTAGCGCGGGGCGGGGAGCTGTTTTTT
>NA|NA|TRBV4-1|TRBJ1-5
CASSQGEGQPQHF
TGCGCCAGCAGCCAAGGGGAAGGACAGCCCCAGCATTTT
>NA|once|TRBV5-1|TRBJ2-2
CASSWDIASNTGELFF
TGCGCCAGCAGCTGGGACATCGCCTCGAACACCGGGGAGCTGTTTTTT
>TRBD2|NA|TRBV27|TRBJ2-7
CASRLAEPAYEQYF
TGTGCCAGCAGACTAGCGGAGCCGGCCTACGAGCAGTACTTC
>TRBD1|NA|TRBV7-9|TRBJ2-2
CASSIAGTGGTGELFF
TGTGCCAGCAGCATAGCCGGGACAGGGGGAACCGGGGAGCTGTTTTTT
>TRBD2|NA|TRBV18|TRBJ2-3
CASSPISGYTDTQYF
TGTGCCAGCTCACCCATTAGCGGGTACACAGATACGCAGTATTTT
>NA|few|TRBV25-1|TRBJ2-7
CASSDGSGTPSSYEQYF
TGTGCCAGCAGTGATGGTTCTGGGACACCAAGCTCCTACGAGCAGTACTTC
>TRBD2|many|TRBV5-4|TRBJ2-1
CASSLHRLAGSNEQFF
TGTGCCAGCAGCCTACACAGACTAGCGGGAAGCAATGAGCAGTTCTTC
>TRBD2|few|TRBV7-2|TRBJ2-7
CASSLYRLAVDEQYF
TGTGCCAGCAGCTTATACCGACTAGCGGTTGACGAGCAGTACTTC
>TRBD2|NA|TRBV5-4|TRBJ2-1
CASSSPGTSGSSYNEQFF
TGTGCCAGCAGCTCCCCAGGGACTAGCGGGAGCTCCTACAATGAGCAGTTCTTC
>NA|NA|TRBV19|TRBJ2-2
CASTPRENTGELFF
TGTGCCAGTACCCCCCGCGAGAACACCGGGGAGCTGTTTTTT
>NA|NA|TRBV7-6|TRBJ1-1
CASSLLMNTEAFF
TGTGCCAGCAGCTTATTAATGAACACTGAAGCTTTCTTT
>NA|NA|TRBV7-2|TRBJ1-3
CASSRLSGNTIYF
TGTGCCAGCAGCCGCCTCTCTGGAAACACCATATATTTT
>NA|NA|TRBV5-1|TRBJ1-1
CASSGGLQTEAFF
TGCGCCAGCAGCGGGGGCCTACAGACTGAAGCTTTCTTT
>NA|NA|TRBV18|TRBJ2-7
CASSPTGGEQYF
TGTGCCAGCTCACCGACAGGAGGAGAGCAGTACTTC
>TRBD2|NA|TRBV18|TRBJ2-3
CASSTPGLAGGTQYF
TGTGCCAGCTCAACCCCGGGACTAGCGGGGGGGACGCAGTATTTT
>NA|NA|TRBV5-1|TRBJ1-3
CASSPTSGNTIYF
TGCGCCAGCAGCCCCACATCTGGAAACACCATATATTTT
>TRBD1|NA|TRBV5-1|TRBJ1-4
CASSFGDREKLFF
TGCGCCAGCAGCTTCGGGGACAGGGAAAAACTGTTTTTT
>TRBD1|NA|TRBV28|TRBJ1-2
CASIADRAVGNYGYTF
TGTGCCAGCATCGCGGACAGGGCCGTCGGTAACTATGGCTACACCTTC
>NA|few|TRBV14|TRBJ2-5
CASSHQETQYF
TGTGCCAGCAGCCACCAAGAGACCCAGTACTTC
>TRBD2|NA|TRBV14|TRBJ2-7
CASSRLAAPYEQYF
TGTGCCAGCAGCCGACTAGCGGCCCCCTACGAGCAGTACTTC
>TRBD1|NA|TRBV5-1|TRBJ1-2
CASSPTGERNGYTF
TGCGCCAGCAGCCCCACAGGGGAGCGGAATGGCTACACCTTC
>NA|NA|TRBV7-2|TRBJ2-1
CASSLLWGNEQFF
TGTGCCAGCAGCTTATTGTGGGGGAATGAGCAGTTCTTC
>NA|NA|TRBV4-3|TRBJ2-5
CASSLGGLPQETQYF
TGCGCCAGCAGCCTGGGGGGACTCCCACAAGAGACCCAGTACTTC
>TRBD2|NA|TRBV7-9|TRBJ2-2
CGGLAGDAGELFF
TGTGGCGGACTAGCGGGAGACGCCGGGGAGCTGTTTTTT
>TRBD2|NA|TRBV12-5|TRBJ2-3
CASGRGLAGLTDTQYF
TGTGCTAGTGGTAGGGGACTAGCGGGACTCACAGATACGCAGTATTTT
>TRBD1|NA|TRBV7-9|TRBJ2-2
CASSEGGTGNTGELFF
TGTGCCAGCAGTGAAGGGGGGACAGGGAACACCGGGGAGCTGTTTTTT
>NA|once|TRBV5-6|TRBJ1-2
CASSLAGSDYGYTF
TGTGCCAGCAGCTTGGCCGGCAGCGACTATGGCTACACCTTC
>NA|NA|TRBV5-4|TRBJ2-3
CASSWVGTSTDTQYF
TGTGCCAGCAGCTGGGTGGGGACTAGCACAGATACGCAGTATTTT
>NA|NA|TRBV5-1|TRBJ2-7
CASSLDGPQSSYEQYF
TGCGCCAGCAGCTTGGATGGCCCTCAGAGCTCCTACGAGCAGTACTTC
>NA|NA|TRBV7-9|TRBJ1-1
CASSFRQSSTEAFF
TGTGCCAGCAGCTTCCGACAGAGCAGCACTGAAGCTTTCTTT
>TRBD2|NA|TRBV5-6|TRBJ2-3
CASSYRTSGSRGDTQYF
TGTGCCAGCAGCTACCGGACTAGCGGGAGTAGAGGAGATACGCAGTATTTT
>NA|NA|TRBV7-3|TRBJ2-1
CASSRREGALGEQFF
TGTGCCAGCAGTCGACGGGAGGGGGCGCTGGGTGAGCAGTTCTTC
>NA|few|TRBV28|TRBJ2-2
CASSLPLGGPGELFF
TGTGCCAGCAGTTTACCCTTGGGGGGCCCCGGGGAGCTGTTTTTT
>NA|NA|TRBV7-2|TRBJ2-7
CASSSQRSSYEQYF
TGTGCCAGCAGCTCCCAGCGGAGCTCCTACGAGCAGTACTTC
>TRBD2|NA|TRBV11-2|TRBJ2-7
CASMVAGGHEQYF
TGTGCCAGCATGGTAGCGGGAGGGCACGAGCAGTACTTC
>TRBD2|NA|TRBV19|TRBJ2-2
CASSIWVLAGRTGELFF
TGTGCCAGTAGTATTTGGGTACTAGCGGGACGAACCGGGGAGCTGTTTTTT
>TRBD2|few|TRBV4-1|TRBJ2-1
CASSTPGLGPYNEQFF
TGCGCCAGCAGCACTCCGGGACTAGGGCCCTACAATGAGCAGTTCTTC
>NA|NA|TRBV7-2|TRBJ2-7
CASSQGSNYEQYF
TGTGCCAGCAGCCAGGGGTCGAATTACGAGCAGTACTTC
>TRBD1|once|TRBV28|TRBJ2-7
CASSFVLGQGTSEQYF
TGTGCCAGCAGTTTTGTCCTCGGACAGGGAACCTCCGAGCAGTACTTC